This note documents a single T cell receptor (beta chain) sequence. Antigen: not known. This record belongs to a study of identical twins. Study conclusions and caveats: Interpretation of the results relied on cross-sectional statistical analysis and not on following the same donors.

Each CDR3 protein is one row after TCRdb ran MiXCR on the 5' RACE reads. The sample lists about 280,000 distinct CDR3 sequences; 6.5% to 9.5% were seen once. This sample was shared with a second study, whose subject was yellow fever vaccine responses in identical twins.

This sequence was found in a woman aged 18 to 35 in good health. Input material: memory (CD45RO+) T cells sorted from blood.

CDR3 sequence reads: CSAATPSSGPTNTQYF. The CDR3 nucleotides are TGCAGTGCCGCGACCCCTTCTAGCGGACCCACGAATACGCAGTATTTT. The rearrangement joins TRBV20-1 to TRBJ2-3; 7 bases map to TRBD2. CDR1 is DFQATT, CDR2 SNEGSKA, per germline (reference sequence). Trimming cost V 6 bases and J 7 bases; bases outside gene matches: 19. CDR3 length: 16 amino acids.